The clone carrying this TCR beta chain was seen more than once but under ten times. Other DNA sequences in this specimen translate into the identical CDR3. Assay used: immunoSEQ multiplex PCR; TCRdb lists only in-frame clones, some missing. The data show 120,000 or so clones, with about 90% seen just once and more than 9% held by the top ten. CDR3 size: 14 residues. CDR1 SGHRS and CDR2 YFSETQ come from the germline V gene. Trimming pared 0 bases from V and 0 bases from J, leaving 7 bases between. This sample was taken from a study of T cell responses to AZD1222 COVID-19 vaccine. The sequence was collected from an adult in good health. The sequences come from peripheral blood, collected on day 0 of AZD1222 vaccination. The gene calls are TRBV5-1 and TRBJ2-7; the D gene is possibly TRBD2 (5 bases). This CDR3 reads CASSLVGSSYEQYF. In DNA form, the CDR3 reads TGCGCCAGCAGCTTGGTTGGGAGCTCCTACGAGCAGTACTTC.